This TCR beta chain derives from a study of T cells after yellow fever vaccination. This clonotype was observed a single time. The antigen is unknown. CDR1 and CDR2 (germline): SGHAT, FQNNGV. CDR3 length equals 18 residues. Losses at the gene ends were 4 bases for V and 3 bases for J; bases not matched to a gene: 17. MiXCR, applied by TCRdb to the 5' RACE reads, yields one record per CDR3 protein. The sample comprises about 550,000 distinct CDR3 sequences, about 19% of which are singletons, and roughly an eighth rests with the top ten. Whole-study results and caveats: Of the clonotypes, a small share occurred in both CD4 and CD8 compartments. Clones that expanded after primary vaccination mostly reappeared after the booster (less than 98% CD4, around 87% CD8).

The rearrangement uses TRBV11-2 and TRBJ1-2, with 7 bases matching TRBD1. This TCR derives from a man aged 30 to 45 who received the YFV17D yellow fever vaccine. Here the sequenced sample was PBMCs, taken 15 days after the yellow fever booster vaccination. The CDR3 DNA follows: TGTGCCAGCAGCTCGACCACCGGGACAGCCAGATACTACTATGGCTACACCTTC. Translating it yields CASSSTTGTARYYYGYTF.